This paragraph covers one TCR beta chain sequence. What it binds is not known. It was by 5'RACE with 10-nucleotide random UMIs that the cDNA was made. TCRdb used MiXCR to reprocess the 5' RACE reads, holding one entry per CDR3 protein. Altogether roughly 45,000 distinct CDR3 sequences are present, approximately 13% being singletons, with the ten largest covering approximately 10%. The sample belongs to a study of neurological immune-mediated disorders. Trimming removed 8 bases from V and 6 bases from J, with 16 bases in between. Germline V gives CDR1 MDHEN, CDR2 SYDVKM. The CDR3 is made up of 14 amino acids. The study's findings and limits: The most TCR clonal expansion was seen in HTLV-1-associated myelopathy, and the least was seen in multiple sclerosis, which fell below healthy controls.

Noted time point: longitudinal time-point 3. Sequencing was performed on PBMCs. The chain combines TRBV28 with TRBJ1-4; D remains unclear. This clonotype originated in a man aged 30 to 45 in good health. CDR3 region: CASSSLGQDEKLFF. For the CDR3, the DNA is TGTGCCAGCTCGTCCTTAGGGCAGGATGAAAAACTGTTTTTT.